This T cell receptor (beta chain) emerged from a study of cytotoxic CD8 clonotypes in ibrutinib-treated CLL. Overall study context: The patients, some 12 relapsed/refractory and fewer than 16 treatment-naive, included approximately 18 who were IGHV unmutated.

The J segment lost 7 bases and the V segment lost 1 base, leaving 6 bases of the junction unmatched. CDR3 length equals 15 residues. In germline, CDR1 is SGHDN, CDR2 FVKESK. Of note for this clone: What it binds is unknown.

Overall study results and limits: Age-matched healthy donor levels were exceeded by baseline clonality, which tracked circulating CD8+ T-cell counts.

T cells were sequenced at a targeted depth of 1 in 200,000 to 1 in 1 million. The data were produced by immunoSEQ multiplex PCR, yet TCRdb's version contains in-frame clones alone and is incomplete. The top ten hold about 10% of the sample, which has more than 200,000 clones, 60% to 80% seen once. The receptor's source is a human donor with chronic lymphocytic leukemia. The sample here was PBMCs, taken after 12 months of ibrutinib treatment. The genes are TRBV14 and TRBJ2-1, with 8 bases lining up with TRBD2. The CDR3, as DNA: TGTGCCAGCAGCCAAGTAGAACTAGCGGCTAATGAGCAGTTCTTC. Amino acid sequence: CASSQVELAANEQFF.